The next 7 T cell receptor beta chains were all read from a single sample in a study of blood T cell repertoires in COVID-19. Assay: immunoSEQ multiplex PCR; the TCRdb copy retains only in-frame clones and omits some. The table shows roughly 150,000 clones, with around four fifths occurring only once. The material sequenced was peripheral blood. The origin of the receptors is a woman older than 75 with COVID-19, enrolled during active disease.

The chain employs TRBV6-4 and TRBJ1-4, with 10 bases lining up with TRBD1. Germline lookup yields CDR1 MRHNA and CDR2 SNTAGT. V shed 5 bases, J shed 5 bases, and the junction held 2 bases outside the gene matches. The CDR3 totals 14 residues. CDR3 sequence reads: CASSWDRGNEKLFF. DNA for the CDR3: TGTGCCAGCAGTTGGGACAGGGGAAATGAAAAACTGTTTTTT.

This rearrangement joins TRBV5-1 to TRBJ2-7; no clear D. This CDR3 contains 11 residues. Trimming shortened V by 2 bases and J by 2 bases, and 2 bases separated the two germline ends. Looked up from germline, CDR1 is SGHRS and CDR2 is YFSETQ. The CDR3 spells CASSFAYEQYF. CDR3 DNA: TGCGCCAGCAGCTTCGCCTACGAGCAGTACTTC.

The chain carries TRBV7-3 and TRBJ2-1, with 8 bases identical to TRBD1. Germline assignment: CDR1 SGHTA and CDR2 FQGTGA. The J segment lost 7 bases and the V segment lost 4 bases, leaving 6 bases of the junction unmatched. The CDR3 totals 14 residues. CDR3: CASSSGQGGNEQFF. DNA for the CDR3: TGTGCCAGCAGCTCCGGACAGGGTGGGAATGAGCAGTTCTTC.

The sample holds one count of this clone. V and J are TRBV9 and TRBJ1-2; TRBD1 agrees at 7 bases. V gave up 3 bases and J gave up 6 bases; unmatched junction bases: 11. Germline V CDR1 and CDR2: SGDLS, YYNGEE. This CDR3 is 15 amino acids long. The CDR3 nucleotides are TGTGCCAGCAGCGCCTCGCTTCCCGGGACAGATGGCTACACCTTC. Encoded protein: CASSASLPGTDGYTF.

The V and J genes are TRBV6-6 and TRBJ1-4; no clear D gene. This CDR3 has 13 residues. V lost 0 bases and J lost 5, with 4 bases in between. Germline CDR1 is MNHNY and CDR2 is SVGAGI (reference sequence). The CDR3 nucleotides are TGTGCCAGCAGTTACTCCCTGAATGAAAAACTGTTTTTT. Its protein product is CASSYSLNEKLFF.

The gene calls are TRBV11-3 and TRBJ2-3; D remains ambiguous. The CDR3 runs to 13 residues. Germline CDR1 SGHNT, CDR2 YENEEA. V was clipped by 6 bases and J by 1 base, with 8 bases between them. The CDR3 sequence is CASRLQGTDTQYF. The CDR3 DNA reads TGTGCCAGCAGACTCCAGGGCACAGATACGCAGTATTTT.

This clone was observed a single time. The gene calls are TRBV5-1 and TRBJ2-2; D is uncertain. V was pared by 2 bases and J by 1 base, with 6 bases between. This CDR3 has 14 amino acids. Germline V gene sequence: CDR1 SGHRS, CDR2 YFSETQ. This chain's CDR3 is CASSFSGNTGELFF. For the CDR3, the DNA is TGCGCCAGCAGCTTCTCAGGGAACACCGGGGAGCTGTTTTTT.